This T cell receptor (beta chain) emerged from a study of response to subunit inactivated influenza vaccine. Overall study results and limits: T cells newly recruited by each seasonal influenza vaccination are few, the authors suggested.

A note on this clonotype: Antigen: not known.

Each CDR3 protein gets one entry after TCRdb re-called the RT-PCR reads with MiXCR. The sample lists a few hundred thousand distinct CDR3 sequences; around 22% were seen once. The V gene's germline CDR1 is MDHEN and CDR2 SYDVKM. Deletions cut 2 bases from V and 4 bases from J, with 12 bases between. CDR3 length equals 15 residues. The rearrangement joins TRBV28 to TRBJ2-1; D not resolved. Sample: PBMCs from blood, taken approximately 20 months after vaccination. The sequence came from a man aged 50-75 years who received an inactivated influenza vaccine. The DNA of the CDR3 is TGTGCCAGCAGTTTAGAATCTTTGGAATACAATGAGCAGTTCTTC. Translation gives CASSLESLEYNEQFF.